The entry that follows covers one T cell receptor (beta chain) sequence. There is no known antigen for this receptor. No much larger clone exists at a distance of one base, and base qualities are not known. Collaborating institutions collected whole blood in K2EDTA tubes following their own protocols. Collaborator samples were shipped for TCRbeta analysis as frozen whole blood, isolated PBMCs, or DNA extracted from either sample type. The data derive from a study of blood T cell repertoires in COVID-19 (TCRdb year 2020). Looking at the study overall: Samples covering the acute and convalescent phases of COVID-19 were provided by collaborators in the United States, Italy and Spain. The prospective study material was composed of cDNA or gDNA derived from T cells, B-cell-depleted T cells, or PBMCs. Deeply sampled blood TCRbeta repertoires from subjects exposed to, actively infected with, or recovered from COVID-19 were included in the dataset. The repertoires were released in a freely available public database meant as a resource for research on the immune response to SARS-CoV-2. Sample metadata almost always included a de-identified subject ID, COVID-19 status, age in years and sex. The samples were drawn from the first 160 participants of the ongoing ImmuneRACE study and from 1,254 subjects provided by 6 global collaborators. Where HLA class I and class II types were available, the types were taken from metadata supplied by the sample provider, not from assay-based typing.

CDR1 and CDR2 are read off the germline V gene as SGHRS and YFSETQ. Ends trimmed: V by 5 bases, J by 8 bases; bases unmatched to a gene: 14. Taken from cysteine to phenylalanine, the CDR3 has 15 residues. The kept DNA is CDR3 alone, 45 bases in frame from the first base. TCRbeta CDR3 regions were amplified from genomic DNA using the immunoSEQ Assay, a bias-controlled multiplex PCR. The study's processing was this. Nucleated cell counts per sample were estimated from amplification of reference gene primers within the assay. Sequence reads were collapsed and filtered to measure the absolute abundance of every unique TCRbeta CDR3 rearrangement. For each sample, productive Simpson clonality was calculated by taking the square root of Simpson's diversity index across productive rearrangements. This immuneACCESS table, as held by TCRdb, lists in-frame sequences with V and J called but not all clones. Of the missing ones, under half trace to an unresolved V gene in checked studies; the others have no known cause. V and J calls and clone size are copied from that table; D and trimming were computed from the DNA. Counted in this sample were tens of thousands of clones; roughly 85% of them appeared once. Clones ranked in the top ten supply 1% to 1.5% of the sample.

What the authors observed across the whole study: The amount of clinical and demographic metadata varied by source and participant and was provided uncurated.

Sequencing input: peripheral blood. The TCR originated in a woman older than 75 with acute or convalescent COVID-19. The receptor chain draws on TRBV5-1 and TRBJ1-2; 8 junctional bases match TRBD1. The CDR3 loop reads CASRPDAGGIRGYTF. The DNA sequence follows: TGCGCCAGCAGACCCGACGCAGGGGGCATAAGGGGCTACACCTTC.